A selection of T cell receptor beta chains follows, all from one sample in a study of T cell responses to AZD1222 COVID-19 vaccine. Sequencing was performed with immunoSEQ multiplex PCR; in TCRdb, only in-frame clones are kept and a portion is missing. The table records approximately 30,000 clones, roughly 73% of them present only once. The specimen was peripheral blood, collected on day 0 of AZD1222 vaccination. Receptors were obtained from an adult in good health. Each CDR3 is given with its conserved first and last residue. The D gene is left open where the match is weak. Size is stated for part of the rows, as once, few or many counts, or as a class when the clone is expanded.

>-|-|TRBJ2-5|TRBV4-3
CASSPSTGDQETQYF
TGCGCCAGCAGCCCCTCGACAGGAGATCAAGAGACCCAGTACTTC
>-|-|TRBJ1-4|TRBV19
CASSILGPMNEKLFF
TGTGCCAGTAGTATACTAGGGCCCATGAATGAAAAACTGTTTTTT
>-|TRBD2|TRBJ2-1|TRBV4-2
CASSQAAGGPDEQFF
TGTGCCAGCAGCCAAGCAGCGGGAGGGCCGGATGAGCAGTTCTTC
>-|-|TRBJ2-1|TRBV19
CASSRPRLSYNEQFF
TGTGCCAGTAGCCGGCCCCGTCTCTCCTACAATGAGCAGTTCTTC
>few|-|TRBJ2-7|TRBV7-9
CASSSKGPYEQYF
TGTGCCAGCAGCTCGAAGGGCCCCTACGAGCAGTACTTC
>once|TRBD2|TRBJ2-5|TRBV18
CASSPPGLAETQYF
TGTGCCAGCTCACCGCCCGGACTAGCGGAGACCCAGTACTTC
>-|-|TRBJ1-3|TRBV5-8
CASSLWPASGNTIYF
TGTGCCAGCAGCTTGTGGCCTGCCTCTGGAAACACCATATATTTT
>-|-|TRBJ2-5|TRBV7-2
CASSPEAGRETQYF
TGTGCCAGCAGCCCAGAGGCGGGCCGGGAGACCCAGTACTTC
>-|-|TRBJ2-7|TRBV27
CASSSVGLSSYEQYF
TGTGCCAGCAGTTCCGTTGGTCTTAGCTCCTACGAGCAGTACTTC
>once|TRBD1|TRBJ2-3|TRBV7-9
CASGPGQGGTDTQYF
TGTGCCAGCGGACCGGGACAGGGAGGGACAGATACGCAGTATTTT
>-|-|TRBJ2-1|TRBV4-1
CASSPWGTNGDEQFF
TGCGCCAGCAGCCCCTGGGGAACTAATGGTGATGAGCAGTTCTTC
>-|-|TRBJ1-3|TRBV28
CASRKGGSGNTIYF
TGTGCCAGCAGAAAGGGGGGTTCTGGAAACACCATATATTTT
>-|-|TRBJ2-3|TRBV18
CASSGGVTDTQYF
TGTGCCAGCTCAGGGGGCGTCACAGATACGCAGTATTTT
>-|-|TRBJ1-6|TRBV7-9
CASSRTDSPLHF
TGTGCCAGCAGCCGGACGGATTCACCCCTCCACTTT
>-|TRBD2|TRBJ2-3|TRBV5-1
CASSPGLAGGLGDTQYF
TGCGCCAGCAGCCCGGGACTAGCGGGGGGGCTAGGAGATACGCAGTATTTT
>-|-|TRBJ1-1|TRBV28
CASSSMKRDF
TGTGCCAGCAGCTCGATGAAGAGGGACTTT
>-|TRBD2|TRBJ2-7|TRBV11-2
CASSFFGRGATSSYEQYF
TGTGCCAGCAGCTTTTTCGGGCGGGGGGCCACTAGCTCCTACGAGCAGTACTTC
>-|TRBD2|TRBJ2-1|TRBV27
CASSLTSGKWDEQFF
TGTGCCAGCAGTTTAACTAGCGGGAAGTGGGATGAGCAGTTCTTC
>-|-|TRBJ2-1|TRBV7-9
CASSKSGTPTYNEQFF
TGTGCCAGCAGCAAATCCGGGACCCCGACCTACAATGAGCAGTTCTTC
>-|TRBD2|TRBJ2-1|TRBV5-3
CARSTLPASGGAGYNEQFF
TGTGCCAGAAGCACCCTCCCAGCTAGCGGGGGGGCAGGCTACAATGAGCAGTTCTTC
>-|TRBD1|TRBJ2-7|TRBV5-1
CASSRGQGAPPYEQYF
TGCGCCAGCAGCAGAGGACAGGGGGCCCCCCCCTACGAGCAGTACTTC
>-|TRBD2|TRBJ2-1|TRBV25-1
CASSDQPGLAIGEQFF
TGTGCCAGCAGTGACCAGCCGGGACTAGCGATCGGTGAGCAGTTCTTC
>-|-|TRBJ1-1|TRBV4-1
CASSLGTVNTEAFF
TGCGCCAGCAGCCTCGGGACGGTGAACACTGAAGCTTTCTTT
>-|-|TRBJ2-2|TRBV10-3
CAISEKDANTGELFF
TGTGCCATCAGTGAGAAGGACGCGAACACCGGGGAGCTGTTTTTT
>-|-|TRBJ2-2|TRBV29-1
CSVLTETGELFF
TGCAGCGTTTTAACGGAGACCGGGGAGCTGTTTTTT
>-|-|TRBJ1-2|TRBV14
CASSQGLGLSNYGYTF
TGTGCCAGCAGCCAAGGTCTGGGTCTGTCTAACTATGGCTACACCTTC
>-|-|TRBJ1-1|TRBV5-1
CASRAVSNTEAFF
TGCGCCAGCAGAGCGGTTTCGAACACTGAAGCTTTCTTT
>-|-|TRBJ2-2|TRBV7-2
CASTLLSGADTGELFF
TGTGCCAGCACCCTGCTCAGTGGGGCTGACACCGGGGAGCTGTTTTTT
>-|-|TRBJ1-1|TRBV13
CASSTPVNTEAFF
TGTGCCAGCAGCACCCCAGTGAACACTGAAGCTTTCTTT
>once|TRBD2|TRBJ2-5|TRBV4-1
CASSQDTLLAGGLLNF
TGCGCCAGCAGCCAAGATACTTTACTAGCGGGGGGGCTTTTAAACTTC
>-|-|TRBJ1-2|TRBV20-1
CSASHQSYGYTF
TGCAGTGCTAGTCACCAGAGCTATGGCTACACCTTC
>-|-|TRBJ1-6|TRBV24-1
CAPTGNNSYNSPLHF
TGTGCCCCGACTGGGAATAACTCCTATAATTCACCCCTCCACTTT
>-|TRBD1|TRBJ2-7|TRBV19
CASRQGYEQYF
TGTGCCAGTCGACAGGGCTACGAGCAGTACTTC
>-|TRBD1|TRBJ1-3|TRBV9
CASSAQGALGNTIYF
TGTGCCAGCAGCGCACAGGGGGCGTTAGGAAACACCATATATTTT
>-|-|TRBJ2-2|TRBV18
CASSPPNTVTQKNTGELFF
TGTGCCAGCTCACCACCGAATACCGTCACTCAGAAGAACACCGGGGAGCTGTTTTTT
>-|-|TRBJ1-2|TRBV28
CASTWQNYGYTF
TGTGCCAGCACATGGCAGAACTATGGCTACACCTTC
>-|-|TRBJ1-1|TRBV6-2/TRBV6-3
CASSYSTGLLNTEAFF
TGTGCCAGCAGTTACTCGACCGGCCTATTGAACACTGAAGCTTTCTTT
>-|-|TRBJ2-6|TRBV7-9
CASSPPGGSGANVLTF
TGTGCCAGCAGCCCCCCGGGCGGCTCTGGGGCCAACGTCCTGACTTTC
>-|TRBD1|TRBJ1-5|TRBV2
CASSRDRGNQPQHF
TGTGCCAGCAGTCGTGACAGGGGAAATCAGCCCCAGCATTTT
>-|TRBD1|TRBJ1-1|TRBV14
CASSQQGAVGTEAFF
TGTGCCAGCAGCCAACAGGGGGCTGTGGGCACTGAAGCTTTCTTT
>-|TRBD1|TRBJ1-4|TRBV6-6
CASSLTGGSSEKLFF
TGTGCCAGCAGCCTGACAGGGGGCAGTAGTGAAAAACTGTTTTTT
>-|-|TRBJ2-2|TRBV19
CASTLLRTSTGELFF
TGTGCCAGTACTCTACTACGGACCTCCACCGGGGAGCTGTTTTTT
>-|-|TRBJ2-3|TRBV27
CASHPTGSHHTQYF
TGTGCCAGCCATCCGACGGGATCGCATCATACGCAGTATTTT
>-|-|TRBJ2-7|TRBV19
CASSFQPDSYEQYF
TGTGCCAGTAGTTTCCAACCAGACAGTTACGAGCAGTACTTC
>-|-|TRBJ1-1|TRBV11-2
CASSLERATNTEAFF
TGTGCCAGCAGCTTAGAACGGGCGACTAACACTGAAGCTTTCTTT
>few|-|TRBJ2-5|TRBV4-2
CASSQGSNSGQETQYF
TGTGCCAGCAGCCAAGGCTCCAACTCAGGCCAAGAGACCCAGTACTTC
>-|TRBD2|TRBJ2-1|TRBV7-3
CASSPPGLAGNEQFF
TGTGCCAGCAGCCCCCCCGGACTAGCGGGTAATGAGCAGTTCTTC
>-|-|TRBJ1-5|TRBV18
CASSPPGQLSNQPQHF
TGTGCCAGCTCACCACCGGGACAATTAAGCAATCAGCCCCAGCATTTT
>-|-|TRBJ1-1|TRBV27
CASSPFSFDRNTEAFF
TGTGCCAGCAGTCCCTTTTCCTTCGACAGAAACACTGAAGCTTTCTTT
>-|TRBD2|TRBJ2-3|TRBV5-8
CASRPTSGRGSDTQYF
TGTGCCAGCAGACCGACTAGCGGGAGAGGTTCGGATACGCAGTATTTT
>-|-|TRBJ2-7|TRBV18
CASSPSRYEQYF
TGTGCCAGCTCACCAAGCCGTTACGAGCAGTACTTC
>-|-|TRBJ2-6|TRBV27
CASSLSMTGANVLTF
TGTGCCAGCAGTTTATCGATGACGGGGGCCAACGTCCTGACTTTC
>once|TRBD2|TRBJ2-1|TRBV7-9
CASSIRSGAGAYEQFF
TGTGCCAGCAGCATTAGAAGCGGAGCGGGAGCCTATGAGCAGTTCTTC